A selection of T cell receptor beta chains follows, all from one sample in a study of technical replicates of blood from several donors. Profiled with immunoSEQ multiplex PCR; TCRdb holds only in-frame clones, not every one. The data contain about 81,000 clones, approximately 96% of them singletons. Sample: T cells isolated from PBMCs. These receptor sequences come from a human donor in good health. Both conserved end residues are part of each CDR3. Each record gives: V gene, D gene, J gene, CDR3 DNA, CDR3 protein. A D gene is named only where the DNA matches it firmly.

>TRBV1|.|TRBJ1-1
TGCACCAGCAGCCGGGGACAGGGTTATGAAGCTTTCTTT
CTSSRGQGYEAFF
>TRBV4-1|TRBD1|TRBJ2-1
TGCGCCAGCAGAGTTGGACAGGGTGCTAGGAATGAGCAGTTCTTC
CASRVGQGARNEQFF
>TRBV5-1|.|TRBJ1-4
TGCGCCAGCAGCTTGGGAGGTAGGACTAATGAAAAACTGTTTTTT
CASSLGGRTNEKLFF
>TRBV2|.|TRBJ2-5
TGTGCCAGCAGTGAAGGCGCTCGGGAGACCCAGTACTTC
CASSEGARETQYF
>TRBV4-3|TRBD1|TRBJ2-7
TGCGCCAGCAGCCAAGATAACAGGGGGCCATCCTACGAGCAGTACTTC
CASSQDNRGPSYEQYF
>TRBV11-2|.|TRBJ2-7
TGTGCCAGCAGCCTCCAGACAGGTTCTTACGAGCAGTACTTC
CASSLQTGSYEQYF
>TRBV27|.|TRBJ1-5
TGTGCCAGCAGTTTAAGCGGTTGGGGGGGAGGTCAGCCCCAGCATTTT
CASSLSGWGGGQPQHF
>TRBV27|.|TRBJ2-1
TGTGCCAGCAGTTCCTCCATAGCGGCCTTAGCGGATGAGCAGTTCTTC
CASSSSIAALADEQFF
>TRBV18|TRBD2|TRBJ2-1
TGTGCCAGCTCAGGGGGACTAGCGCCCGACAATGAGCAGTTCTTC
CASSGGLAPDNEQFF
>TRBV16|.|TRBJ1-3
TGTGCCAGCAGCCAATATGGGCGCACCCGAAACACCATATATTTT
CASSQYGRTRNTIYF
>TRBV2|.|TRBJ2-7
TGTGCCAGCAGTGTCTCTATCTACGAGCAGTACTTC
CASSVSIYEQYF